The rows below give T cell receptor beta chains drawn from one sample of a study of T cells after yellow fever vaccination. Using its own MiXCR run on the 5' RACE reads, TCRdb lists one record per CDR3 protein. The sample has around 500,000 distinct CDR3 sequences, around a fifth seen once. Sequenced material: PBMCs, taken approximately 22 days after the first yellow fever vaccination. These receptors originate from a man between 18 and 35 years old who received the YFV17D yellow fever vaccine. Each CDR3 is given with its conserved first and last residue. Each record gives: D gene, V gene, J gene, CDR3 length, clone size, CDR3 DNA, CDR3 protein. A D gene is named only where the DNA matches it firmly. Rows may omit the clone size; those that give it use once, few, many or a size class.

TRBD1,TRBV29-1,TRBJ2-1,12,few,TGCAGCGTTAAGACAGGGGTCAATGAGCAGTTCTTC,CSVKTGVNEQFF
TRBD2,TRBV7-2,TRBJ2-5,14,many,TGTGCCAGCAGCTTAGTCACGGGAGGAGAGACCCAGTACTTC,CASSLVTGGETQYF
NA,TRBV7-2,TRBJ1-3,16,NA,TGTGCCAGCAGCTTCACCGTTGCCGGCCCGGGAAACACCATATATTTT,CASSFTVAGPGNTIYF
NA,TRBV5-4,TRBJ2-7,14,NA,TGTGCCAGCAGCTTGGGTGCTCTTTCATACGAGCAGTACTTC,CASSLGALSYEQYF
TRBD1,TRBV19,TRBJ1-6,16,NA,TGTGCCAGTGGCCTACAGGGGGGCGCCTATAATTCACCCCTCCACTTT,CASGLQGGAYNSPLHF
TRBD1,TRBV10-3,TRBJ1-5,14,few,TGTGCCATAGCCGGGACAGGGGGTAATCAGCCCCAGCATTTT,CAIAGTGGNQPQHF
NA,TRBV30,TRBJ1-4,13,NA,TGTGCCTGGAGTGCAGGAGGGAGTGAAAAACTGTTTTTT,CAWSAGGSEKLFF
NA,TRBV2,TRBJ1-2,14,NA,TGTGCCAGCAACGGGATGACAGCTAACTATGGCTACACCTTC,CASNGMTANYGYTF
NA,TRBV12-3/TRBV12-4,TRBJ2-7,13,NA,TGTGCCAACAGTTTAAGGACACCCTACGAGCAGTACTTC,CANSLRTPYEQYF
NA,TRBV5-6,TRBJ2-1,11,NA,TGTGCCAGCAGCTTCATGAATGAGCAGTTCTTC,CASSFMNEQFF
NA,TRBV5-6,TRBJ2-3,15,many,TGTGCCAGCAGCTCCAAGGCTCGGATCACAGATACGCAGTATTTT,CASSSKARITDTQYF
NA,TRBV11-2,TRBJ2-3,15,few,TGTGCCAGCAGCTTTAACTGGGATAAAGCAGATACGCAGTATTTT,CASSFNWDKADTQYF
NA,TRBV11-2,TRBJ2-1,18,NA,TGTGCCAGCAGCTTAAAGGTTCGGGAGGACAGGCCTGACAATGAGCAGTTCTTC,CASSLKVREDRPDNEQFF
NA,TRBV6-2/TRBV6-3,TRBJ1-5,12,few,TGTGCCAGCAGTCTCTCTGTCCCGCCCCAGCATTTT,CASSLSVPPQHF
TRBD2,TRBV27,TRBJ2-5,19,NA,TGTGCCAGCAGTTTAGTGGGGGATGGTAGCGGGGGGGCCGGGGAGACCCAGTACTTC,CASSLVGDGSGGAGETQYF
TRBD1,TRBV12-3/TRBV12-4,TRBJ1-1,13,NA,TGTGCCAGCAGTGACACAGGGGACACTGAAGCTTTCTTT,CASSDTGDTEAFF
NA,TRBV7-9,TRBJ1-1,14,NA,TGTGCCAGCAGTTTGGGGGATAAGGCAGCTGAAGCTTTCTTT,CASSLGDKAAEAFF
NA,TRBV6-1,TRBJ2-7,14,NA,TGTGCCAGCAGACAGGTGTTCAGCTCCTACGAGCAGTACTTC,CASRQVFSSYEQYF
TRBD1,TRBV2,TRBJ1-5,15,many,TGTGCCAGCAGTGAATGGGAGACAGGGGCCTCTACCCAGCATTTT,CASSEWETGASTQHF
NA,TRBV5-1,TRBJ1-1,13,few,TGCGCCAGCAGGAGTACAGCTTACACTGAAGCTTTCTTT,CASRSTAYTEAFF
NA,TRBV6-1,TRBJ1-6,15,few,TGTGCCAGCAGGAGGAGGAGCTCCTATAATTCACCCCTCCACTTT,CASRRRSSYNSPLHF
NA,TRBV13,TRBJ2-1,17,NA,TGTGCCAGCAGCTTAGAGTTGGGGGGTCCTACCTACAATGAGCAGTTCTTC,CASSLELGGPTYNEQFF
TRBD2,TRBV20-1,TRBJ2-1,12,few,TGCAGTGCTACAAGCGGGGACAATGAGCAGTTCTTC,CSATSGDNEQFF
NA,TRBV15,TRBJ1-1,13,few,TGTGCCACCGGCCATATTAGCATCACTGAAGCTTTCTTT,CATGHISITEAFF